The clone carrying this TCR beta chain was seen once. Its antigen remains unknown. Germline-derived CDR1 and CDR2 are SGHDT and YYEEEE. Between the trimmed V and J ends, which lost 4 bases and 6 bases, there was a span of 16 bases. The CDR3 spans 14 residues. The sample originates from a study of T-cell reconstitution after alpha-beta-depleted transplantation in children. Unique molecular identifiers were incorporated during preparation of the TCRbeta library. TCRdb called the PCR reads again in MiXCR, with one record for every CDR3 protein. The sample includes almost 600,000 distinct CDR3 sequences, about a quarter of them seen just once. Study conclusions and caveats: Expanded graft clones, several hundred of them, were reportedly the source of alpha-beta T cells about two months after transplant. The high TCRbeta diversity at day 60 in some patients came from surviving recipient T cells and thymic progenitors. T-cell counts and diversity were attributed mostly to newly produced T cells one year after transplant.

Source: PBMCs, taken before TCRalphabeta/CD19-depleted stem cell transplant. The chain uses TRBV5-6 and TRBJ1-1; a weak D match, TRBD1 (5 bases). The receptor's source is a boy younger than two with Wiskott-Aldrich syndrome, due to receive a stem cell transplant. Here the CDR3 DNA reads TGTGCCAGCAGCCGGAGGGACCCCCGAGCTGAAGCTTTCTTT. It yields the protein CASSRRDPRAEAFF.